This is a list of T cell receptor beta chains from one sample in a study of T cells in Graves' hyperthyroidism and ophthalmopathy. One entry per CDR3 protein results from TCRdb running MiXCR on the multiplex PCR reads. The sample records 40,000 to 65,000 distinct CDR3 sequences, around half being singletons. The specimen sequenced was blood. These receptors originate from a woman between 45 and 65 years old with Graves' ophthalmopathy. CDR3s include the opening cysteine and the closing phenylalanine or tryptophan. The order of the fields is J gene, V gene, clone size, D gene, CDR3 DNA, CDR3 protein. D genes are given only for firm matches. Rows may omit the clone size; those that give it use once, few, many or a size class.

TRBJ2-5 TRBV2 . TRBD2 TGTGCCAGCAGTTGGGGACTAGCGGTACACCAAGAGACCCAGTACTTT CASSWGLAVHQETQYF
TRBJ2-7 TRBV20-1 few TRBD1 TGCAGTGCCTTTCCCGGACAGGGGGGTTTCACCTACGAGCAGTACTTC CSAFPGQGGFTYEQYF
TRBJ2-1 TRBV5-1 few TRBD2 TGCGCCAGCAGCGACGGGACTAGCGGGGTGTGGGATACGCAGTTCTTC CASSDGTSGVWDTQFF
TRBJ1-1 TRBV12-3/TRBV12-4 . . TGTGCCAGCAGTTTTGGGGCTGGCTTCGGCACTGAAGCTTTCTTT CASSFGAGFGTEAFF
TRBJ2-1 TRBV24-1 many TRBD2 TGTGCCACAAGCAGGACAGGGACTAGCGGGGGCCGGGAGGAGCAGTTCTTC CATSRTGTSGGREEQFF
TRBJ2-3 TRBV20-1 few TRBD1 TGCAGTGCGACGATAGGGGGCGTTGGTGGGGGCCCAGATACGCAGTATTTT CSATIGGVGGGPDTQYF
TRBJ1-2 TRBV27 many TRBD1 TGTGCCAGCAGTCCGTCCGGGACAGGGGGCAATGGCTACACCTTC CASSPSGTGGNGYTF
TRBJ2-2 TRBV20-1 many TRBD2 TGCAGTGCTAGAGATATAGCGGGAGGGTGGACCGGGGAGCTGTTTTTT CSARDIAGGWTGELFF
TRBJ2-1 TRBV2 medium-sized . TGTGCCAGCAGTGAGGGGCGGTACAATGAGCAGTTCTTC CASSEGRYNEQFF
TRBJ2-3 TRBV7-2 few TRBD2 TGTGCCAGCAGCCAAGTGGGCCGGGGCGGGGGGCTCACAGATACGCAGTATTTT CASSQVGRGGGLTDTQYF
TRBJ2-7 TRBV29-1 many . TGCAGCGTTGAATCCCGCGGGTGGCGAAGCGTGTGCCCCTACGAGCAGTACTTC CSVESRGWRSVCPYEQYF
TRBJ1-4 TRBV5-4 many TRBD1 TGTGCCAGCAGCTTAATGGGACAGGGTATCTCTAATGAAAAACTGTTTTTT CASSLMGQGISNEKLFF
TRBJ1-1 TRBV24-1 . . TGTGCCACCAGGACGGACGATTACGCTGGAGCCTTCTTT CATRTDDYAGAFF
TRBJ1-2 TRBV20-1 many . TGCAGTGCTAGAGCGGGGGGCGGGGGCTACACCTTC CSARAGGGGYTF
TRBJ2-1 TRBV13 many . TGTGCCAGCAGCCCGGACAGAAGCTCCTACAATGAGCAGTTCTTC CASSPDRSSYNEQFF
TRBJ2-1 TRBV5-1 many . TGCGCCAGCAGCTCGTCGACGCTAGTGACTGAGCAGTTCTTC CASSSSTLVTEQFF
TRBJ2-7 TRBV5-5 . . TGTGCCAGCAGCCAAGATCGGGGGACCCACTTCGACGAGCAGTACTTC CASSQDRGTHFDEQYF
TRBJ2-4 TRBV12-3/TRBV12-4 many . TGTGCCAGCACTCCCAGGGAACCCAAAAACATTCAGTACTTC CASTPREPKNIQYF
TRBJ2-2 TRBV7-8 . . TGTGCCAGCAGCTTCGGGACAGGGGAGCTGTTTTTT CASSFGTGELFF
TRBJ2-1 TRBV15 once TRBD1 TGTGCCACCAGCAGATTTAGGACAGGGAATGAGCAGTTCTTC CATSRFRTGNEQFF
TRBJ1-1 TRBV29-1 once . TGCAGCTTTTATGGCACTGAAGCTTTCTTT CSFYGTEAFF
TRBJ2-7 TRBV5-1 many . TGCGCCAGCAGCCCGATTCCCGACAAGTCCTACGAGCAGTACTTC CASSPIPDKSYEQYF
TRBJ2-2 TRBV6-5 many TRBD1 TGTGCCAGCACCCACCGTGGGACAGGGAATGCCGGGGAGCTGTTTTTT CASTHRGTGNAGELFF
TRBJ1-1 TRBV15 . . TGTACCGCCAGCAGAAAGTCGGGAGGGCTGTGGGAAGCTTTCTTC CTASRKSGGLWEAFF
TRBJ2-3 TRBV10-3 many . TGTGCCATCAGTGAGTCGAATACCAGGACAGACCGCACAGATACGCAGTATTTT CAISESNTRTDRTDTQYF
TRBJ1-6 TRBV10-3 medium-sized TRBD1 TGTGCCACCGGGACAGGAGATTCACCCCTCCACTTT CATGTGDSPLHF
TRBJ2-1 TRBV25-1 . . TGTGCCAGCAGTGCTAGGCAGCTTGTTGAGCAGTTCTTC CASSARQLVEQFF
TRBJ1-5 TRBV11-1 many . TGTGCCAGCAGGAGGGGACCTGGCCAGCCCCAGCATTTT CASRRGPGQPQHF
TRBJ2-3 TRBV11-2 many TRBD2 TGTGCCAGCAGGCTAGCGGGGAAGCTCACAGATACGCAGTATTTT CASRLAGKLTDTQYF
TRBJ2-5 TRBV24-1 many TRBD1 TGTGCCACCAGTGACCCGGACCCGGGACAGTTAGAGACCCAGTACTTC CATSDPDPGQLETQYF
TRBJ2-7 TRBV7-8 . TRBD2 TGTGCCAGCAGCCCGTCCACTAGCGCCTACGAGCAGTACTTC CASSPSTSAYEQYF
TRBJ1-2 TRBV19 medium-sized TRBD1 TGTGCCAGCACCCCAGGACAGGGAGCTAACTATGGCTACACCTTC CASTPGQGANYGYTF
TRBJ2-1 TRBV20-1 . TRBD2 TGCAGTGCTAGAGGGCCGGGTAGCGGGAGTTACAATGAGCAGTTCTTC CSARGPGSGSYNEQFF
TRBJ1-2 TRBV4-1 many . TGCGCCAGCAGCCAAGGTACCAGTACGAACTATGGCTACACCTTC CASSQGTSTNYGYTF
TRBJ2-3 TRBV7-2 many . TGTGCCGCAAGGTCTGGGGGGACAGATACGCAGTATTTT CAARSGGTDTQYF
TRBJ2-7 TRBV12-3/TRBV12-4 . . TGTGCCAGCAGTTCTTTGAACGGCGAGCAGTACTTC CASSSLNGEQYF
TRBJ1-2 TRBV2 . TRBD1 TGTGCCAGCAGTGAAAGGTGGACAGGGGACGGCTACACCTTC CASSERWTGDGYTF
TRBJ2-7 TRBV10-3 . . TGTGTCATCAGTGAGCAGGGTGGGGAATACGAGCAGTACTTC CVISEQGGEYEQYF
TRBJ2-1 TRBV10-3 medium-sized TRBD2 TGTGCCACGTCCGGGACTAGCAATGAGCAGTTCTTC CATSGTSNEQFF
TRBJ2-5 TRBV24-1 . TRBD1 TGTGCCACCAGTGATTTGCAACTCAACACCGGGACAGGTCGGCAAGAGACCCAGTACTTC CATSDLQLNTGTGRQETQYF
TRBJ2-7 TRBV5-6 few TRBD1 TGTGCCAGCAGCCCGGGACAGGGGGTCTACGAGCAGTACTTC CASSPGQGVYEQYF
TRBJ1-4 TRBV2 . . TGTGCCAGCAGGGAGGGGGGCGCTTCGGGCTCATTTTTT CASREGGASGSFF
TRBJ2-3 TRBV25-1 . TRBD2 TGTGCCAGCTCCCCTAGCGGGGGGGTTGTAGGCACAGATACGCAGTATTTT CASSPSGGVVGTDTQYF
TRBJ2-2 TRBV2 . . TGTGCCAGCAGTAATCGAATAGCAGGCACCGGGGAGCTGTTTTTT CASSNRIAGTGELFF
TRBJ2-1 TRBV18 . . TGTGCCAGCTCACCGGAAAGCCCGTTACAGTTCTTC CASSPESPLQFF
TRBJ1-2 TRBV10-3 . . TGTGCCATCAGTGAGTCCGACAGTTTCTATGGCTACACCTTC CAISESDSFYGYTF
TRBJ1-5 TRBV20-1 many . TGCAGTGCTAGAGATGGGGGGGGGGTGGGCAATCAGCCCCAGCATTTT CSARDGGGVGNQPQHF
TRBJ1-1 TRBV7-8 many . TGTGCCAGCAGCTTAGTCACAGGGCCCACTGAAGCTTTCTTT CASSLVTGPTEAFF
TRBJ2-5 TRBV4-1 . . TGCGCCAGCAGCCAAGACTTCGAGACCCAGTACTTC CASSQDFETQYF
TRBJ2-5 TRBV20-1 . . TGCAGTGCTAGAGATGGGGCAGGGAAGTACTTC CSARDGAGKYF